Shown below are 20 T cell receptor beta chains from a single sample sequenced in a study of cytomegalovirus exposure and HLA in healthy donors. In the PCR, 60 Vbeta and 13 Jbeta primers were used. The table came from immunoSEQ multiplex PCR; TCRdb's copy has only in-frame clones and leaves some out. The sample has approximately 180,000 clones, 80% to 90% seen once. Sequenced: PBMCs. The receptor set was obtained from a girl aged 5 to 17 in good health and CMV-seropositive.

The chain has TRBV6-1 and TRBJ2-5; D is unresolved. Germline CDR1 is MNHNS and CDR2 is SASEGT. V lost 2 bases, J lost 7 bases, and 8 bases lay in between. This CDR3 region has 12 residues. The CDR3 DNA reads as TGTGCCAGCAGTGAACCCGAGGCGACCCAGTACTTC. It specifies CASSEPEATQYF.

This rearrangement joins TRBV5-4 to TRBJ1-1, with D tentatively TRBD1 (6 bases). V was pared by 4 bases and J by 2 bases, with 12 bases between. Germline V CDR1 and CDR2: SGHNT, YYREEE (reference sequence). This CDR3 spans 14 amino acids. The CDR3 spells CASSPGGRNTEAFF. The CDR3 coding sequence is TGTGCCAGCAGCCCGGGGGGGCGCAACACTGAAGCTTTCTTT. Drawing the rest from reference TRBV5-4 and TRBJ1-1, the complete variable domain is ETGVTQSPTHLIKTRGQQVTLRCSSQSGHNTVSWYQQALGQGPQFIFQYYREEENGRGNFPPRFSGLQFPNYSSELNVNALELDDSALYLCASSPGGRNTEAFFGQGTRLTVV.

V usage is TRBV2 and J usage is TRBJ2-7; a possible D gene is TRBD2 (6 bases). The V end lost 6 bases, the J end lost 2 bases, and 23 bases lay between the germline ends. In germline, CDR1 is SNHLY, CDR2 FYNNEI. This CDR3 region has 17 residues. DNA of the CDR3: TGTGCCAGCAGCGCGGAGATGAAGACTAGTGGGGCCTACGAGCAGTACTTC. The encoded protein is CASSAEMKTSGAYEQYF.

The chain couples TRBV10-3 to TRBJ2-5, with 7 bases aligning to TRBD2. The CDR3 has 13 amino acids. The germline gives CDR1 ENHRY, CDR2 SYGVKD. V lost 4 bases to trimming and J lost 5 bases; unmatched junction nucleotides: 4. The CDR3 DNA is TGTGCCATCAGTGGGGAGGGAGGGGAGACCCAGTACTTC. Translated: CAISGEGGETQYF.

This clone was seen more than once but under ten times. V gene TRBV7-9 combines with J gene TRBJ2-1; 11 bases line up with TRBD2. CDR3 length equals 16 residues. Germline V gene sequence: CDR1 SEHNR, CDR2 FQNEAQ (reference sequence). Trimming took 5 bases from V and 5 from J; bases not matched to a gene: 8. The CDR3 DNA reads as TGTGCCAGCAGCCCTACACTAGCGGGGGTAAACAATGAGCAGTTCTTC. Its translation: CASSPTLAGVNNEQFF.

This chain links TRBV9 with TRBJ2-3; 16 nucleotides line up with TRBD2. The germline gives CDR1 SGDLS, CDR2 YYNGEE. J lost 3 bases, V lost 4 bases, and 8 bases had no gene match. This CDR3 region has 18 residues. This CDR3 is CASSKTGTSGGVTDTQYF. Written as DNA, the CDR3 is TGTGCCAGCAGCAAAACCGGGACTAGCGGGGGGGTGACAGATACGCAGTATTTT.

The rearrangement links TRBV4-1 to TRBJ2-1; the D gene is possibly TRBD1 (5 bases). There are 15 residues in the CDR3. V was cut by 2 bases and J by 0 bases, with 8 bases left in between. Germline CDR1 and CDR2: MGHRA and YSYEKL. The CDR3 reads CASSQHRISYNEQFF. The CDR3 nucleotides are TGCGCCAGCAGCCAACACAGGATCTCCTACAATGAGCAGTTCTTC.

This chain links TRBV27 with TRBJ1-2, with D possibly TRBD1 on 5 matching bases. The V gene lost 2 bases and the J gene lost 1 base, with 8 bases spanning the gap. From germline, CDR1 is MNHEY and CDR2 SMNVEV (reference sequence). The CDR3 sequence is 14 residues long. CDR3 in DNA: TGTGCCAGCAGTTTAGCCGACAGTAACTATGGCTACACCTTC. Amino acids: CASSLADSNYGYTF.

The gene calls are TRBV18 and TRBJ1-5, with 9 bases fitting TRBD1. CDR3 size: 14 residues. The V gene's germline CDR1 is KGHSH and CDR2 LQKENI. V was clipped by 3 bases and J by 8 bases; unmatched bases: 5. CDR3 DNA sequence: TGTGCCAGCTCACCGTGGGACAGGGTTGAGCCCCAGCATTTT. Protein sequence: CASSPWDRVEPQHF.

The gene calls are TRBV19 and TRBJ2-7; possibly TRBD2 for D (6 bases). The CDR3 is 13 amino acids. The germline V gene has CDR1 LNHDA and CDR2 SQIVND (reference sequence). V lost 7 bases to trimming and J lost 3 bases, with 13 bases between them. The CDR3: CASTAGRGYEQYF. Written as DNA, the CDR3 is TGTGCCAGTACCGCCGGGCGGGGCTACGAGCAGTACTTC.

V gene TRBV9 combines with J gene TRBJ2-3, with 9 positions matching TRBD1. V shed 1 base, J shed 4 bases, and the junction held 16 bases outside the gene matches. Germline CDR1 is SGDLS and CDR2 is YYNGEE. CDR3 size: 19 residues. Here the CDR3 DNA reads TGTGCCAGCAGCGTAACCCCAATCGGGACAGGGATCCTGGCAGATACGCAGTATTTT. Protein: CASSVTPIGTGILADTQYF.

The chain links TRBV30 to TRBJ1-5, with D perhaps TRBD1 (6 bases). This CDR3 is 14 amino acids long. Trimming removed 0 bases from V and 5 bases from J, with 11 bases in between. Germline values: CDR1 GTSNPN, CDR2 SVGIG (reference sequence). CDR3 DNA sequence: TGTGCCTGGAGTGTTATGGCAGGGGATCAGCCCCAGCATTTT. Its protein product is CAWSVMAGDQPQHF.

DNA for the CDR3: TGCGCCAGCTATGAAGGGGCCTACAATGAGCAGTTCTTC. Amino acids: CASYEGAYNEQFF. This chain uses TRBV5-1 with TRBJ2-1; possibly TRBD1 for D (5 bases). The ends were cut back, 7 bases at V and 2 bases at J, with 10 bases in the middle. The length of the CDR3 is 13 residues. Germline CDR1 reads SGHRS; CDR2 reads YFSETQ.

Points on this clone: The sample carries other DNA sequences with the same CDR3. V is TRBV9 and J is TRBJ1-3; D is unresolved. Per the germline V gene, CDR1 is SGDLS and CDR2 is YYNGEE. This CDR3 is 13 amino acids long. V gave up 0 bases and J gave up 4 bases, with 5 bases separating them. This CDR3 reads CASSVGGGNTIYF. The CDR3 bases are TGTGCCAGCAGCGTAGGCGGCGGAAACACCATATATTTT.

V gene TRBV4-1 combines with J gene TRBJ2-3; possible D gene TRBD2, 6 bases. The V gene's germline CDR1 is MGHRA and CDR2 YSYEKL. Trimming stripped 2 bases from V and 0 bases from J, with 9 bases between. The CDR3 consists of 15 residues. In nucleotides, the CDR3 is TGCGCCAGCAGCCAAAGACTAGGAAGCACAGATACGCAGTATTTT. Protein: CASSQRLGSTDTQYF.

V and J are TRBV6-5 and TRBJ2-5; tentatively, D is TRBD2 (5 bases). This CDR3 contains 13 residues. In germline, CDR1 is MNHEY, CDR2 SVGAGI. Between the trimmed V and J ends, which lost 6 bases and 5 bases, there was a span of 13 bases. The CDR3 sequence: CASSTGPGETQYF. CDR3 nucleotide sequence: TGTGCCAGCAGCACGGGTCCGGGGGAGACCCAGTACTTC.

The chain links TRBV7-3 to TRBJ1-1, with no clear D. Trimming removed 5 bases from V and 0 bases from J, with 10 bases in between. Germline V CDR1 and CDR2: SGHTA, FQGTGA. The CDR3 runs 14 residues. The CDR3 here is CASSASQVNTEAFF. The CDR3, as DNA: TGTGCCAGCAGCGCCAGCCAGGTGAACACTGAAGCTTTCTTT. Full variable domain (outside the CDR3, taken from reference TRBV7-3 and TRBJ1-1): GAGVSQTPSNKVTEKGKYVELRCDPISGHTALYWYRQSLGQGPEFLIYFQGTGAADDSGLPNDRFFAVRPEGSVSTLKIQRTERGDSAVYLCASSASQVNTEAFFGQGTRLTVV.

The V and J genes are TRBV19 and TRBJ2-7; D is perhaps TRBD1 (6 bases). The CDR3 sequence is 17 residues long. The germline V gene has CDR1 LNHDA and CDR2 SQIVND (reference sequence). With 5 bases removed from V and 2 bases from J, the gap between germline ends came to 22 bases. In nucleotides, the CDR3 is TGTGCCAGTAGTTCTCCCCTTCGTGGGGGCCCTGCCTACGAGCAGTACTTC. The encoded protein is CASSSPLRGGPAYEQYF.

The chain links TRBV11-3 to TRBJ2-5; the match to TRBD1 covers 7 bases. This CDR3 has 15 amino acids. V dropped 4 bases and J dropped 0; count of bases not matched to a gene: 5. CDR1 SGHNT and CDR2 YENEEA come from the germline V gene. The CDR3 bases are TGTGCCAGCAGCTCCCACAGGGGAGACCAAGAGACCCAGTACTTC. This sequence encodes CASSSHRGDQETQYF.

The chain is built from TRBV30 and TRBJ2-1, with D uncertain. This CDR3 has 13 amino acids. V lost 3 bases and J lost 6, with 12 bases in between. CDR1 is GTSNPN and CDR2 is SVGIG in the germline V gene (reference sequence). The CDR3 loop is CAWRLTPSNEQFF. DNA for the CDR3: TGTGCCTGGAGACTAACACCATCCAATGAGCAGTTCTTC.